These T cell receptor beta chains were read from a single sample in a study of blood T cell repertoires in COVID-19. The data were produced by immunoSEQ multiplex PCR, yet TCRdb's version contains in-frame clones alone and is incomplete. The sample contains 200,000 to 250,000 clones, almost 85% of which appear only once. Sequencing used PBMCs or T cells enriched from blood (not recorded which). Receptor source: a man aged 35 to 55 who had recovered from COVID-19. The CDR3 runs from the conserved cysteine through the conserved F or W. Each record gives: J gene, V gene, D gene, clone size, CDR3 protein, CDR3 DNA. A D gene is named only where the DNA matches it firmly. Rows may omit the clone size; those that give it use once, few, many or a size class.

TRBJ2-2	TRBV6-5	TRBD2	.	CASSYQLAGGGELFF	TGTGCCAGCAGTTACCAACTAGCGGGAGGCGGGGAGCTGTTTTTT
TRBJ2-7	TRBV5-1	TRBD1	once	CASSADRGQQYF	TGCGCCAGCAGCGCGGACAGGGGGCAGCAGTACTTC
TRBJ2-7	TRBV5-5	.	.	CASSTFPTGLLVYEQYF	TGTGCCAGCAGCACCTTTCCTACAGGGCTATTAGTCTACGAGCAGTACTTC
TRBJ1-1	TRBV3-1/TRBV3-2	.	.	CASSQGREFEAFF	TGTGCCAGCAGCCAAGGCCGGGAGTTCGAAGCTTTCTTT
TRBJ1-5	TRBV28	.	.	CASSRRGGPQHF	TGTGCCAGCTCCCGTCGGGGGGGACCCCAGCATTTT
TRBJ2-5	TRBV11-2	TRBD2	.	CASSPREGGGQTQYF	TGTGCCAGCAGCCCCCGGGAGGGGGGCGGGCAGACCCAGTACTTC
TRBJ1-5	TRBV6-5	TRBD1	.	CASSSDGTGLQPQHF	TGTGCCAGCAGTTCGGACGGGACAGGGCTTCAGCCCCAGCATTTT
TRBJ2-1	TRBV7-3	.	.	CASSLTLRGGEQFF	TGTGCCAGCAGCTTAACGTTAAGGGGTGGTGAGCAGTTCTTC
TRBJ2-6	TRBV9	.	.	CASSVTAGSGANVLTF	TGTGCCAGCAGCGTTACGGCGGGGTCTGGGGCCAACGTCCTGACTTTC
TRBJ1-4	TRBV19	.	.	CASSIFGIPTNEKLFF	TGTGCCAGTAGTATCTTCGGGATCCCAACTAATGAAAAACTGTTTTTT
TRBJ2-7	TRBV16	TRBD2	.	CASSQTSGRAYEQYF	TGTGCCAGCAGCCAGACTAGCGGGAGGGCCTACGAGCAGTACTTC
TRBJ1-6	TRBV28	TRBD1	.	CASSETRDRGRYNSPLHF	TGTGCCAGCAGCGAAACTAGGGACAGGGGACGGTATAATTCACCCCTCCACTTT
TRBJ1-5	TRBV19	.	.	CASRTHRVGGNQPQHF	TGTGCCAGTAGGACTCACAGGGTAGGGGGCAATCAGCCCCAGCATTTT
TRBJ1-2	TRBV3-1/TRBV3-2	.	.	CASSHLGGGAGYTF	TGTGCCAGCAGCCACCTCGGCGGGGGGGCGGGCTACACCTTC
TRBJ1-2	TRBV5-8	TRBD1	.	CASSLAGTGDYGYTF	TGTGCCAGCAGCTTGGCCGGGACAGGGGACTATGGCTACACCTTC
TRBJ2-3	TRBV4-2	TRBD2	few	CASSQILARDTQYF	TGTGCCAGCAGCCAGATACTAGCGAGGGATACGCAGTATTTT
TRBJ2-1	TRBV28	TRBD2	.	CASSYRGGRFYNEQFF	TGTGCCAGCAGTTATCGCGGGGGTCGGTTTTACAATGAGCAGTTCTTC
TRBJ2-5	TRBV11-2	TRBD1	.	CASSTGGAFQETQYF	TGTGCCAGCAGCACAGGGGGCGCTTTCCAAGAGACCCAGTACTTC
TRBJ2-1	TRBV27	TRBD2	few	CASSLIVAGFYEQFF	TGTGCCAGCAGTTTAATCGTAGCGGGATTCTATGAGCAGTTCTTC
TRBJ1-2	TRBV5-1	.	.	CASSLSAGGYGYTF	TGCGCCAGCAGCTTGTCAGCGGGGGGCTATGGCTACACCTTC
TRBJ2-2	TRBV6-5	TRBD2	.	CASSPGTSLVGELFF	TGTGCCAGCAGCCCCGGGACTAGCTTAGTCGGGGAGCTGTTTTTT
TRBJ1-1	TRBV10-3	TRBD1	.	CAISVTGGPNTEAFF	TGTGCCATCAGTGTAACAGGGGGCCCAAACACTGAAGCTTTCTTT
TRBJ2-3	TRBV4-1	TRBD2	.	CASSQEGTSGWTDTQYF	TGCGCCAGCAGCCAAGAAGGGACTAGCGGTTGGACAGATACGCAGTATTTT
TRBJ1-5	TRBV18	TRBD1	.	CASQGQGNQPQHF	TGTGCCAGCCAAGGACAGGGGAATCAACCCCAGCATTTT
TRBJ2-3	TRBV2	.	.	CASSEAGARDTQYF	TGTGCCAGCAGTGAAGCTGGGGCCCGAGATACGCAGTATTTT
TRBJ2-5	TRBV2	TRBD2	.	CASSDPSGDQETQYF	TGTGCCAGCAGTGACCCTAGCGGAGACCAAGAGACCCAGTACTTC
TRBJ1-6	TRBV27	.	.	CASNPGDNSPLHF	TGTGCCAGCAACCCAGGGGATAATTCACCCCTCCACTTT
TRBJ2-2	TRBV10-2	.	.	CASSPTLNTGELFF	TGCGCCAGCAGTCCGACTCTTAACACCGGGGAGCTGTTTTTT